The TCR beta chain described here comes from a study of T cell changes during pregnancy in multiple sclerosis. Trimming removed 9 bases at V and 6 bases at J, with 23 bases between. Germline-derived CDR1 and CDR2 are LNHDA and SQIVND (reference sequence). CDR3 size: 15 residues. Using immunoSEQ multiplex PCR, the repertoire was profiled, and TCRdb retains in-frame clones only, with some absent. The data contain about 73,000 clones, roughly nine tenths of them singletons. This clone is a singleton in its sample. The starting material was peripheral blood, obtained after pregnancy. The sequence derives from a female donor in good health, enrolled as a control in a pregnancy study. V and J are TRBV19 and TRBJ1-2; maybe TRBD1 (6 bases). The chain's CDR3 is CASSKGGGLPHGYTF. For the CDR3, the DNA is TGTGCCAGCTCAAAGGGGGGGGGCCTGCCACATGGCTACACCTTC. Supplemented by reference TRBV19 and TRBJ1-2, the full variable domain reads DGGITQSPKYLFRKEGQNVTLSCEQNLNHDAMYWYRQDPGQGLRLIYYSQIVNDFQKGDIAEGYSVSREKKESFPLTVTSAQKNPTAFYLCASSKGGGLPHGYTFGSGTRLTVV.